This T cell receptor (beta chain) was obtained from a study of T cells in Graves' hyperthyroidism and ophthalmopathy. Study at large: Initial diagnosis, before any treatment, was when peripheral blood was collected. Findings and caveats of the study: Ophthalmopathy was predicted by the model a median of about six months ahead of onset. Most clonotypes expanded in the thyroid (above 0.001) were also present in blood.

Clinicians diagnosed patients from clinical symptoms, serum thyroxine and TRAb, thyroid ultrasound and orbital computed tomography. Trimming removed 3 bases at V and 5 bases at J, with 17 bases between. CDR3 length equals 15 residues. Looked up from germline, CDR1 is SGHAT and CDR2 is FQNNGV. This clonotype was observed a handful of times. Its specificity is not known. TCR beta CDR3 regions were amplified from RNA. The HTBI primer set served for first-round RT-PCR of the TCR CDR3. TCRdb reprocessed the multiplex PCR reads with MiXCR, giving one entry per CDR3 protein. Of about 640,000 distinct CDR3 sequences listed, around 20% are singletons.

This rearrangement joins TRBV11-2 to TRBJ2-7, with D hard to call. Material: blood. This TCR was sampled from a man aged 25-45 years with Graves' ophthalmopathy. This CDR3 reads CASSFSDSIGNEQYF. The CDR3 nucleotides are TGTGCCAGCAGCTTTTCAGATTCCATAGGGAACGAGCAGTACTTC.